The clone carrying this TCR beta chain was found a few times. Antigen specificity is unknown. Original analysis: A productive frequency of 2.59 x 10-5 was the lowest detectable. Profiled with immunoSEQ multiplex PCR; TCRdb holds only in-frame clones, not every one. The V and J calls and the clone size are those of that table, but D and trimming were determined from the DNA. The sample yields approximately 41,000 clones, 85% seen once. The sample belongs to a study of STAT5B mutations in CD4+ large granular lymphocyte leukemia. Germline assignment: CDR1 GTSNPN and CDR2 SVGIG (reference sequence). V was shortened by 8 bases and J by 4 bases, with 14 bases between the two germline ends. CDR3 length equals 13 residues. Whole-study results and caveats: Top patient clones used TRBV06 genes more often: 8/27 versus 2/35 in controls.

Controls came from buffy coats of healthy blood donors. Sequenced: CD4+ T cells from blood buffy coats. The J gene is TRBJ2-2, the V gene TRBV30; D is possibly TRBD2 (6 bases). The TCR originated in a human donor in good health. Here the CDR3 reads CARGGTGTGELFF. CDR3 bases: TGTGCCCGTGGCGGGACGGGCACCGGGGAGCTGTTTTTT. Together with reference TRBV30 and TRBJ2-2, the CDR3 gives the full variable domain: SQTIHQWPATLVQPVGSPLSLECTVEGTSNPNLYWYRQAAGRGLQLLFYSVGIGQISSEVPQNLSASRPQDRQFILSSKKLLLSDSGFYLCARGGTGTGELFFGEGSRLTVL.